A selection of T cell receptor beta chains follows, all from one sample in a study of blood T cell repertoires in COVID-19. This table comes from immunoSEQ multiplex PCR, and its TCRdb copy is limited to in-frame clones, with some not included. This sample has some 220,000 clones, with around nine tenths found just once. Material for sequencing was peripheral blood. Source of these receptors: a man in his thirties or forties with COVID-19, enrolled during active disease. Each CDR3 is given with its conserved first and last residue. The order of the fields is CDR3 protein, CDR3 DNA, J gene, clone size, V gene, D gene. D genes are given only for firm matches. Clone size, where shown, is once, few, many, or a class for clones that have expanded.

CAWVPGGTAANYGYTF | TGTGCCTGGGTCCCGGGAGGGACAGCTGCTAACTATGGCTACACCTTC | TRBJ1-2 | NA | TRBV30 | TRBD1
CAWSWGGVNQPQHF | TGTGCCTGGAGTTGGGGGGGGGTAAATCAGCCCCAGCATTTT | TRBJ1-5 | NA | TRBV30 | NA
CASSSSGTSSYNEQFF | TGTGCCAGCAGTTCATCCGGGACAAGCTCCTACAATGAGCAGTTCTTC | TRBJ2-1 | NA | TRBV6-5 | NA
CAISPAGVNSGNTIYF | TGTGCCATCAGCCCCGCTGGAGTTAACTCTGGAAACACCATATATTTT | TRBJ1-3 | once | TRBV10-3 | NA
CASSVARDTSYGYTF | TGTGCCAGCAGCGTAGCTCGGGACACCTCCTATGGCTACACCTTC | TRBJ1-2 | NA | TRBV9 | NA
CSASLATGGNSPLHF | TGCAGTGCTAGTCTGGCCACAGGTGGAAATTCACCCCTCCACTTT | TRBJ1-6 | once | TRBV20-1 | NA
CASGGPGNTIYF | TGTGCCAGTGGCGGTCCTGGAAACACCATATATTTT | TRBJ1-3 | NA | TRBV19 | NA
CASSVGQGSNEKLFF | TGTGCCAGCAGCGTGGGGCAGGGATCGAATGAAAAACTGTTTTTT | TRBJ1-4 | NA | TRBV9 | NA
CASSRDSTNNNYGYTF | TGTGCCAGCAGCCGGGACAGCACAAATAATAACTATGGCTACACCTTC | TRBJ1-2 | NA | TRBV2 | TRBD1
CASRGDTGELFF | TGTGCCAGCAGAGGGGACACCGGGGAGCTGTTTTTT | TRBJ2-2 | NA | TRBV28 | NA
CASGLGAGEKLFF | TGTGCCAGCGGCCTGGGGGCTGGGGAAAAACTGTTTTTT | TRBJ1-4 | NA | TRBV6-5 | NA
CASSIQGGTEAFF | TGTGCCAGCAGCATACAAGGGGGCACTGAAGCTTTCTTT | TRBJ1-1 | once | TRBV5-6 | NA
CASSSDRAYGYTF | TGTGCCAGTAGCTCGGACAGGGCGTATGGCTACACCTTC | TRBJ1-2 | NA | TRBV19 | TRBD1
CASSQTGGVGYTF | TGTGCCAGCAGTCAAACAGGGGGGGTAGGCTACACCTTC | TRBJ1-2 | NA | TRBV6-5 | TRBD1
CASSQGTRVTGNTIYF | TGCGCCAGCAGCCAGGGAACCAGGGTAACCGGAAACACCATATATTTT | TRBJ1-3 | NA | TRBV4-1 | NA
CASSWTGGFQPQHF | TGTGCCAGCAGTTGGACAGGGGGTTTTCAGCCCCAGCATTTT | TRBJ1-5 | NA | TRBV2 | TRBD1
CASSSPKAANYGYTF | TGCGCCAGCAGCTCTCCTAAGGCGGCTAACTATGGCTACACCTTC | TRBJ1-2 | once | TRBV4-1 | NA
CASSIDRINQPQHF | TGTGCCAGCAGCATTGACAGGATCAATCAGCCCCAGCATTTT | TRBJ1-5 | NA | TRBV7-2 | NA
CEGPGLEMDEQYF | TGTGAGGGACCGGGACTAGAGATGGACGAGCAGTACTTC | TRBJ2-7 | NA | TRBV19 | TRBD2
CASSSQGARAEAFF | TGTGCCAGCAGTTCACAGGGGGCCAGAGCTGAAGCTTTCTTT | TRBJ1-1 | NA | TRBV7-3 | TRBD1
CASSHVMDRGPSDTQYF | TGTGCCAGCAGCCATGTAATGGACAGGGGGCCCTCAGATACGCAGTATTTT | TRBJ2-3 | NA | TRBV3-1/TRBV3-2 | TRBD1
CAISDTGVGGNTIYF | TGTGCCATCAGTGATACAGGGGTAGGGGGAAACACCATATATTTT | TRBJ1-3 | NA | TRBV10-3 | TRBD1
CASSLWGQGSNYGYTF | TGTGCCAGCAGCTTATGGGGACAGGGATCTAACTATGGCTACACCTTC | TRBJ1-2 | NA | TRBV7-2 | TRBD1
CASSGGTGTNQPQHF | TGTGCCAGCAGCGGGGGGACAGGGACCAATCAGCCCCAGCATTTT | TRBJ1-5 | NA | TRBV7-2 | TRBD1